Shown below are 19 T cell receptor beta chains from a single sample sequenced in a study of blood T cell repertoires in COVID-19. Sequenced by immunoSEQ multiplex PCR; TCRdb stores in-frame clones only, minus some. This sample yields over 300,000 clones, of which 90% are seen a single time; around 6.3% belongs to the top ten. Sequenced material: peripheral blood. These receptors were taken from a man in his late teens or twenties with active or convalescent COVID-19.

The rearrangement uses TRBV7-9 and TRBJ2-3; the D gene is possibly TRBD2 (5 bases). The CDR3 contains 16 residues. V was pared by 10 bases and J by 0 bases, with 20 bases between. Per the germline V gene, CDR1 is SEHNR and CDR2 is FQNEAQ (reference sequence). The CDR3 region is CATRRDGGPSTDTQYF. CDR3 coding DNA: TGTGCCACCAGGAGAGACGGCGGGCCTAGCACAGATACGCAGTATTTT.

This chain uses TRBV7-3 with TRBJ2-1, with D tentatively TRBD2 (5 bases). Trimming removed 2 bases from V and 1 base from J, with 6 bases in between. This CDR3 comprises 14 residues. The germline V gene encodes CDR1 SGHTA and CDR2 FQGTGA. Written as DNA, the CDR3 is TGTGCCAGCAGCTTACGGGGATCCTACAATGAGCAGTTCTTC. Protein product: CASSLRGSYNEQFF.

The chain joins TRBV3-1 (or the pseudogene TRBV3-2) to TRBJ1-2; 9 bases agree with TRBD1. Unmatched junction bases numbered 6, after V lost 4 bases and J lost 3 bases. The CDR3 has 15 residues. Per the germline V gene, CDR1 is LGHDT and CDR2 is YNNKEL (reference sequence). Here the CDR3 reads CASSPRGQGYYGYTF. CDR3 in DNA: TGTGCCAGCAGCCCCAGGGGACAGGGTTACTATGGCTACACCTTC.

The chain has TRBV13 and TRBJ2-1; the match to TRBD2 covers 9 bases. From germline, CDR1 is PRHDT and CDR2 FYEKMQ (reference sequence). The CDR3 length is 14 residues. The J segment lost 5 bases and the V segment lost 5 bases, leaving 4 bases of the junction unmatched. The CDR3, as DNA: TGTGCCAGCAGCACTAGCGGGCATAACAATGAGCAGTTCTTC. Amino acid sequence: CASSTSGHNNEQFF.

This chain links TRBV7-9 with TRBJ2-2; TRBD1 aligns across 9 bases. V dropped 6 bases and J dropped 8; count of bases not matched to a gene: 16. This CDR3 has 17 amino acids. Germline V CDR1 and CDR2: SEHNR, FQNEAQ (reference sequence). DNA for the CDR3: TGTGCCAGCAGTCAATCCCGGGACAGGGCGAATTGGGGGGAGCTGTTTTTT. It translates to CASSQSRDRANWGELFF. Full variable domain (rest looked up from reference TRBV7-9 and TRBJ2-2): DTGVSQNPRHKITKRGQNVTFRCDPISEHNRLYWYRQTLGQGPEFLTYFQNEAQLEKSRLLSDRFSAERPKGSFSTLEIQRTEQGDSAMYLCASSQSRDRANWGELFFGEGSRLTVL.

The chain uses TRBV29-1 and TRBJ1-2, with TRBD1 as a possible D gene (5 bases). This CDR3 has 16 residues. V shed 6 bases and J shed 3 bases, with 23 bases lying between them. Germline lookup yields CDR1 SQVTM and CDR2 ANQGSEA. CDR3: CSVAPGVAGRDYGYTF. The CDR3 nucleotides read TGCAGCGTCGCCCCCGGGGTGGCGGGGCGGGACTATGGCTACACCTTC.

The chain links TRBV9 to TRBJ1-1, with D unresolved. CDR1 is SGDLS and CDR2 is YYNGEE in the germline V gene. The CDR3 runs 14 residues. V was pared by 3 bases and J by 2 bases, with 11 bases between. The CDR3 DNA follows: TGTGCCAGCAGCGAAAAAGCTACCAACACTGAAGCTTTCTTT. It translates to CASSEKATNTEAFF.

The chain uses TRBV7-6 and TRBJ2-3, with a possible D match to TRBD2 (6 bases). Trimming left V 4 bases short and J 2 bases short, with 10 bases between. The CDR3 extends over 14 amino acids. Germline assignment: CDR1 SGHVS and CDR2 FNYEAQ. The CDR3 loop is CASSSDYNTDTQYF. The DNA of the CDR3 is TGTGCCAGCAGCTCGGACTACAACACAGATACGCAGTATTTT.

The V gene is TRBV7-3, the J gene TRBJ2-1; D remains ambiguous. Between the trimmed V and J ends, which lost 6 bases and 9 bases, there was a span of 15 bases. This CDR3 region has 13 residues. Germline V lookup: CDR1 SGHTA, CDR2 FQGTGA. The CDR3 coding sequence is TGTGCCAGCAGTTCTCAACGATCCGGTGAGCAGTTCTTC. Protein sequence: CASSSQRSGEQFF. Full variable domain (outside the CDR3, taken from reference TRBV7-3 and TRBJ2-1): GAGVSQTPSNKVTEKGKYVELRCDPISGHTALYWYRQSLGQGPEFLIYFQGTGAADDSGLPNDRFFAVRPEGSVSTLKIQRTERGDSAVYLCASSSQRSGEQFFGPGTRLTVL.

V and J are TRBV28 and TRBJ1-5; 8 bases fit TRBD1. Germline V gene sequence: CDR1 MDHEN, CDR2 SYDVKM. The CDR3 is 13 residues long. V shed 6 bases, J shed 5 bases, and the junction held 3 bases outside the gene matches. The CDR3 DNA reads TGTGCCAGCAGCTACAGGGGGTATCAGCCCCAGCATTTT. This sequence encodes CASSYRGYQPQHF.

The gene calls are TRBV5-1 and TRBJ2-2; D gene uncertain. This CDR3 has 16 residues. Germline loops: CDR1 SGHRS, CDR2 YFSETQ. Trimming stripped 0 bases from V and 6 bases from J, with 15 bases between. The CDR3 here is CASSLAARGQAGELFF. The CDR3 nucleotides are TGCGCCAGCAGCTTGGCGGCGCGTGGGCAGGCCGGGGAGCTGTTTTTT.

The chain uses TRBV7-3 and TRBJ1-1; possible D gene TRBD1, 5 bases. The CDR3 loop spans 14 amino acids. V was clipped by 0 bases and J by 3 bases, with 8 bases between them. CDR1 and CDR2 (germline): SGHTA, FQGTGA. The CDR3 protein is CASSLTPGYTEAFF. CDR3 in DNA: TGTGCCAGCAGCTTAACTCCAGGGTACACTGAAGCTTTCTTT.

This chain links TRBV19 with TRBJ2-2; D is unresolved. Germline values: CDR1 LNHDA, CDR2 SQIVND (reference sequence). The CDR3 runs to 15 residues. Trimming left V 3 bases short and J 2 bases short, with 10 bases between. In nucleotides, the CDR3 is TGTGCCAGTAGTATTCAGTTGTCCAACACCGGGGAGCTGTTTTTT. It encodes CASSIQLSNTGELFF.

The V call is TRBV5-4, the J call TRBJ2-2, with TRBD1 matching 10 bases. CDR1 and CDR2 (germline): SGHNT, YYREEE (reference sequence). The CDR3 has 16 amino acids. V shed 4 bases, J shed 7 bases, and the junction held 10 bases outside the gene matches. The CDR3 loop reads CASSDPMTGGGGELFF. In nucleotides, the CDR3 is TGTGCCAGCAGCGATCCGATGACAGGGGGCGGCGGGGAGCTGTTTTTT.

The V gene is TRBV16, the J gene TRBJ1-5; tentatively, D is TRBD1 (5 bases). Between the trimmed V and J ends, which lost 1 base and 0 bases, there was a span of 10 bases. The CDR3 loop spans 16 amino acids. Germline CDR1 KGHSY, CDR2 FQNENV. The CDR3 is CASSQFKQDSNQPQHF. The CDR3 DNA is TGTGCCAGCAGCCAATTCAAACAGGATAGCAATCAGCCCCAGCATTTT.

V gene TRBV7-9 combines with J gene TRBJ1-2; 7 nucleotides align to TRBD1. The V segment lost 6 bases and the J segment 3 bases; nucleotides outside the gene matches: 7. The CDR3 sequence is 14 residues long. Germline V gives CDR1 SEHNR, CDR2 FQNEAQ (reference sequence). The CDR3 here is CASRPGQYDYGYTF. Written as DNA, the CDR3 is TGTGCCAGCAGACCGGGACAGTACGACTATGGCTACACCTTC.

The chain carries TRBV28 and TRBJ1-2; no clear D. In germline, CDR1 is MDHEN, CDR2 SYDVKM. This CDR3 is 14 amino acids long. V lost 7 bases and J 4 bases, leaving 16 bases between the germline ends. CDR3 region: CASTLTQAPYGYTF. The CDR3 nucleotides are TGTGCCAGCACCCTTACCCAGGCCCCCTATGGCTACACCTTC.

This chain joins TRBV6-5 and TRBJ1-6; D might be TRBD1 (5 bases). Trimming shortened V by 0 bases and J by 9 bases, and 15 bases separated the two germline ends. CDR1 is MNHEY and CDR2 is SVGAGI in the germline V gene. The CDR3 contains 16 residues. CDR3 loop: CASSYSGLGRGSPLHF. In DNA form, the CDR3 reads TGTGCCAGCAGTTACTCGGGACTCGGAAGAGGTTCACCCCTCCACTTT.

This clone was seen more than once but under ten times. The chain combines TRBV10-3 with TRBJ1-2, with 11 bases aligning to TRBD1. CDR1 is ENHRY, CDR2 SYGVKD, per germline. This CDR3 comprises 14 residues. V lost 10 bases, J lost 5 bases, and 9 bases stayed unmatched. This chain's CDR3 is CATSLGQGGYGYTF. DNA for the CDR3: TGTGCCACGAGCTTGGGACAGGGGGGGTATGGCTACACCTTC.